This T cell receptor (beta chain) came from a study of Graves' ophthalmopathy and Graves' hyperthyroidism. Overall study results and limits: Clonotypes were expanded in thyroid at above 0.001 frequency, and most also appeared in blood. The 13-signature model separated ophthalmopathy from stable hyperthyroidism at roughly 90% sensitivity and 80% to 84% specificity.

RNA transcripts served as template for amplifying TCR beta CDR3 sequences. The authors performed first-round RT-PCR with HTBI primers and then a second-round multiplex PCR. From the multiplex PCR reads, TCRdb called clonotypes with MiXCR, one entry per CDR3 protein. The table includes 500,000 to 600,000 distinct CDR3 sequences, under 45% detected once. Clinicians made diagnoses from clinical symptoms, serum thyroxine, TRAb, thyroid ultrasound and orbital computed tomography. This clonotype was found many times. What it binds is not known. V was pared by 1 base and J by 6 bases, with 12 bases between. Germline V gives CDR1 MNHNS, CDR2 SASEGT. The CDR3 covers 14 residues.

Sequencing input: peripheral blood or thyroid tissue (not recorded which). The genes are TRBV6-1 and TRBJ1-2; D is unclear. The source is an adult man with Graves' hyperthyroidism. The CDR3 here is CASSEGRGYDGYTF. In DNA form, the CDR3 reads TGTGCCAGCAGTGAAGGTCGGGGTTATGATGGCTACACCTTC.